One and the same sample provided the 23 T cell receptor beta chains below, sequenced in a study of blood T cell repertoires in COVID-19. Sequencing used immunoSEQ multiplex PCR; TCRdb keeps in-frame clones, though not all of them. The sample holds just over 150,000 clones; less than 85% are singletons and the top ten take approximately 3.3%. The sequencing input was peripheral blood. These receptors originate from a human donor with acute or convalescent COVID-19. The donor label of this sample is uncertain.

This clone was recorded a few times. The chain recombines TRBV27 with TRBJ1-6; 8 bases line up with TRBD1. Germline trimming cut 0 bases from V and 0 bases from J; bases unmatched to any gene: 1. CDR3 length: 17 amino acids. Germline V gene sequence: CDR1 MNHEY, CDR2 SMNVEV (reference sequence). The DNA for the CDR3 is TGTGCCAGCAGTTTATCGCAGGGGGCCTCCTATAATTCACCCCTCCACTTT. Protein: CASSLSQGASYNSPLHF.

This chain uses TRBV4-1 with TRBJ1-1; 10 nucleotides align to TRBD1. With V trimmed by 4 bases and J by 3 bases, 2 bases remained unmatched. The CDR3 consists of 14 residues. Germline assignment: CDR1 MGHRA and CDR2 YSYEKL. As DNA, the CDR3 is TGCGCCAGCAGCCCGGGACAGGGGCACACTGAAGCTTTCTTT. Protein sequence: CASSPGQGHTEAFF.

CDR3 nucleotide sequence: TGTGCCAGCTCACCGGACAGGATCCCTAATGAAAAACTGTTTTTT. This codes for CASSPDRIPNEKLFF. The rearrangement joins TRBV18 to TRBJ1-4; the match to TRBD1 covers 7 bases. Germline V gene data show CDR1 as KGHSH and CDR2 as LQKENI. This CDR3 is 15 amino acids long. The V and J ends lost 3 bases and 3 bases, in that order; junction bases with no gene match: 4.

The chain couples TRBV5-1 to TRBJ2-5; TRBD1 matches 8 bases. CDR1 SGHRS and CDR2 YFSETQ come from the germline V gene. J was trimmed by 4 bases and V by 3 bases; bases with no gene match: 11. The CDR3 sequence is 16 residues long. The CDR3 protein is CASSSKDRARRETQYF. In DNA, the CDR3 is TGCGCCAGCAGCTCGAAGGACAGGGCGAGGAGAGAGACCCAGTACTTC.

This rearrangement joins TRBV27 to TRBJ1-1; 7 bases agree with TRBD1. Germline V gene data show CDR1 as MNHEY and CDR2 as SMNVEV (reference sequence). V trimming: 5 bases; J trimming: 3 bases; junction bases outside the gene matches: 15. CDR3 size: 17 residues. The CDR3 reads CASSHTTPQGTHTEAFF. The CDR3 DNA reads as TGTGCCAGCAGTCACACCACCCCACAGGGGACGCACACTGAAGCTTTCTTT.

This clone was detected once. The chain couples TRBV3-1 (or the pseudogene TRBV3-2) to TRBJ1-2; the D gene is possibly TRBD1 (6 bases). With 3 bases removed from V and 10 bases from J, the gap between germline ends came to 12 bases. The CDR3 runs to 12 residues. CDR1 LGHDT and CDR2 YNNKEL come from the germline V gene (reference sequence). CDR3 nucleotides: TGTGCCAGCAGCCAGGCTGGGGGGGCCTACACCTTC. Residues: CASSQAGGAYTF.

The chain employs TRBV19 and TRBJ1-6; D is perhaps TRBD1 (5 bases). The CDR3 has 13 residues. Deletions cut 3 bases from V and 5 bases from J, with 5 bases between. The V gene's germline CDR1 is LNHDA and CDR2 SQIVND (reference sequence). CDR3: CASSMTDNSPLHF. CDR3 coding DNA: TGTGCCAGTAGTATGACAGATAATTCACCCCTCCACTTT.

The rearrangement uses TRBV7-6 and TRBJ1-2; 8 bases fit TRBD1. Germline V gene data show CDR1 as SGHVS and CDR2 as FNYEAQ. The CDR3 spans 18 residues. V shed 5 bases and J 1 base; nucleotides not matched to a gene: 15. The CDR3 region is CASSAGQGPFSVNYGYTF. The CDR3 nucleotides are TGTGCCAGCAGCGCCGGACAGGGCCCCTTTTCGGTTAACTATGGCTACACCTTC.

The gene calls are TRBV6-5 and TRBJ2-4, with D possibly TRBD2 on 5 matching bases. The CDR3 is 15 residues long. The V end was cut by 8 bases, the J end by 0 bases, with 14 bases between. CDR1 is MNHEY and CDR2 is SVGAGI in the germline V gene. This chain's CDR3 is CASEGSQLAKNIQYF. CDR3 coding DNA: TGTGCCAGCGAGGGCAGCCAACTAGCCAAAAACATTCAGTACTTC.

This sequence joins TRBV28 and TRBJ2-2; 7 bases are shared with TRBD2. This CDR3 comprises 16 residues. Germline-derived CDR1 and CDR2 are MDHEN and SYDVKM. The trim removed 6 bases at V and 4 bases at J, leaving 11 bases unmatched. DNA for the CDR3: TGTGCCAGCAGCGAAGGGCGAGCGGGGCGCACCGGGGAGCTGTTTTTT. Its translation is CASSEGRAGRTGELFF.

The chain has TRBV5-6 and TRBJ2-1; D is undetermined. CDR1 and CDR2 (germline): SGHDT, YYEEEE. There are 14 residues in the CDR3. V was cut by 0 bases and J by 1 base, with 5 bases left in between. This CDR3 is CASSLGASYNEQFF. The DNA of the CDR3 is TGTGCCAGCAGCTTGGGAGCGTCCTACAATGAGCAGTTCTTC.

The chain combines TRBV5-4 with TRBJ2-1; D remains ambiguous. The CDR3 totals 12 residues. V lost 2 bases and J lost 7, with 7 bases in between. Germline V lookup: CDR1 SGHNT, CDR2 YYREEE (reference sequence). The chain's CDR3 is CASSLERNEQFF. In DNA, the CDR3 is TGTGCCAGCAGCTTAGAGAGGAATGAGCAGTTCTTC.

The chain is built from TRBV28 and TRBJ2-7; TRBD1 is a possible D gene (7 bases). CDR3 length equals 14 residues. Looked up from germline, CDR1 is MDHEN and CDR2 is SYDVKM. The V and J ends lost 6 bases and 2 bases respectively, with 14 bases between them. The CDR3: CASRPSGGTYEQYF. Written as DNA, the CDR3 is TGTGCCAGCAGGCCGTCAGGGGGGACCTACGAGCAGTACTTC. Full variable domain (outside the CDR3, taken from reference TRBV28 and TRBJ2-7): DVKVTQSSRYLVKRTGEKVFLECVQDMDHENMFWYRQDPGLGLRLIYFSYDVKMKEKGDIPEGYSVSREKKERFSLILESASTNQTSMYLCASRPSGGTYEQYFGPGTRLTVT.

V gene TRBV19 combines with J gene TRBJ1-6; D unclear. V was pared by 8 bases and J by 6 bases, with 11 bases between. The CDR3 has 13 amino acids. Germline V gene data show CDR1 as LNHDA and CDR2 as SQIVND (reference sequence). The CDR3 protein is CASGLTFNSPLHF. In DNA form, the CDR3 reads TGTGCCAGTGGACTGACGTTTAATTCACCCCTCCACTTT.

V gene TRBV19 combines with J gene TRBJ1-5, with TRBD1 as a possible D gene (5 bases). This CDR3 has 15 residues. CDR1 LNHDA and CDR2 SQIVND come from the germline V gene (reference sequence). V was clipped by 6 bases and J by 4 bases, with 16 bases between them. CDR3 sequence (DNA): TGTGCCAGTAGGGACCTCCTGGGGCCAAATCAGCCCCAGCATTTT. Residues: CASRDLLGPNQPQHF.

The chain recombines TRBV15 with TRBJ2-2, with TRBD1 matching over 9 bases. Germline values: CDR1 LNHNV, CDR2 YYDKDF (reference sequence). V shed 5 bases and J 3 bases; nucleotides not matched to a gene: 10. This CDR3 comprises 17 residues. The CDR3 is CATSGHRGRRDTGELFF. CDR3 DNA sequence: TGTGCCACCAGCGGACACAGGGGGCGTCGGGACACCGGGGAGCTGTTTTTT.

This chain links TRBV18 with TRBJ2-5; D remains unclear. V lost 2 bases and J 3 bases, leaving 16 bases between the germline ends. The CDR3 extends over 16 amino acids. CDR1 and CDR2 (germline): KGHSH, LQKENI. The CDR3: CASSPIYSRLKETQYF. CDR3 DNA sequence: TGTGCCAGCTCACCAATATATTCGCGACTCAAAGAGACCCAGTACTTC.

The chain couples TRBV3-1 (or the pseudogene TRBV3-2) to TRBJ1-5; no clear D. The CDR3 sequence is 14 residues long. Germline CDR1 and CDR2: LGHDT and YNNKEL (reference sequence). V dropped 1 base and J dropped 0 bases, with 4 bases sitting between them. CDR3 amino acids: CASSQGHSNQPQHF. DNA for the CDR3: TGTGCCAGCAGCCAAGGACATAGCAATCAGCCCCAGCATTTT.

This chain joins TRBV5-5 and TRBJ1-1; 8 bases line up with TRBD1. The ends lost 4 bases at V and 1 base at J; junction bases unmatched: 6. CDR1 and CDR2 from the germline V gene are SGHKS and YYEKEE (reference sequence). The CDR3 loop spans 15 amino acids. The CDR3 protein is CASSPTGDANTEAFF. The CDR3 DNA reads TGTGCCAGCAGCCCGACAGGGGATGCGAACACTGAAGCTTTCTTT. Variable domain in full (rest from reference TRBV5-5 and TRBJ1-1): DAGVTQSPTHLIKTRGQQVTLRCSPISGHKSVSWYQQVLGQGPQFIFQYYEKEERGRGNFPDRFSARQFPNYSSELNVNALLLGDSALYLCASSPTGDANTEAFFGQGTRLTVV.

The J gene is TRBJ1-6, the V gene TRBV12-3 or TRBV12-4; D ambiguous. The CDR3 spans 13 residues. With 0 bases removed from V and 7 bases from J, the gap between germline ends came to 4 bases. CDR3 coding DNA: TGTGCCAGCAGTTTAGCACAGAATTCACCCCTCCACTTT. Encoded protein: CASSLAQNSPLHF.

The chain links TRBV7-6 to TRBJ1-1, with D tentatively TRBD1 (5 bases). V lost 3 bases and J lost 2, with 13 bases in between. The CDR3 totals 15 residues. Germline assignment: CDR1 SGHVS and CDR2 FNYEAQ. CDR3 loop: CASSLGGVVNTEAFF. CDR3 DNA sequence: TGTGCCAGCAGCTTGGGGGGGGTTGTTAACACTGAAGCTTTCTTT.

The chain carries TRBV12-3 or TRBV12-4 and TRBJ2-3; D is undetermined. CDR3 length: 13 amino acids. V was pared by 7 bases and J by 6 bases, with 14 bases between. The CDR3 DNA follows: TGTGCCAGCACCATCACTGGTATGGATACGCAGTATTTT. Protein product: CASTITGMDTQYF.

The chain is built from TRBV5-1 and TRBJ2-5, with TRBD1 identical over 8 bases. The junction had 7 bases not matched to a gene; V was cut back by 1 base and J by 5 bases. The CDR3 spans 15 residues. The germline V gene has CDR1 SGHRS and CDR2 YFSETQ. This chain's CDR3 is CASSLQGAGLETQYF. CDR3 coding DNA: TGCGCCAGCAGCTTGCAGGGGGCAGGATTGGAGACCCAGTACTTC.